This TCR beta chain came from a study of early T cells in non-severe SARS-CoV-2 infection. There are many counts of this clonotype. TCRdb re-called the 5' RACE reads with MiXCR, one entry per CDR3 protein. The table has 50,000 to 65,000 distinct CDR3 sequences, about 8% seen once; the top ten hold more than 9%. The receptor was isolated from an adult who was a healthcare worker with PCR-confirmed SARS-CoV-2 infection or an uninfected control (not recorded which). The specimen was whole blood, collected at baseline.

CDR3 nucleotide sequence: TGTGCCAGCAGTTTAGTCGCGGGCTCCTACGAGCAGTACTTC. Translated: CASSLVAGSYEQYF. V and J are TRBV28 and TRBJ2-7; possibly TRBD2 for D (5 bases). Trimming stripped 2 bases from V and 0 bases from J, with 8 bases between. The CDR3 has 14 amino acids. Per germline, CDR1 MDHEN and CDR2 SYDVKM. Full variable domain (rest looked up from reference TRBV28 and TRBJ2-7): DVKVTQSSRYLVKRTGEKVFLECVQDMDHENMFWYRQDPGLGLRLIYFSYDVKMKEKGDIPEGYSVSREKKERFSLILESASTNQTSMYLCASSLVAGSYEQYFGPGTRLTVT.